This is a list of T cell receptor beta chains from one sample in a study of technical replicates of blood from several donors. The table came from immunoSEQ multiplex PCR; TCRdb's copy has only in-frame clones and leaves some out. Here the sample spans about 70,000 clones, roughly 97% being singletons. What was sequenced was T cells isolated from PBMCs. Receptor source: a human donor in good health. The CDR3 runs from the conserved cysteine through the conserved F or W. D genes are given only for firm matches. Clone size is given for some rows only: seen once, a few or many times, or a class if the clone is expanded.

V gene	clone size	D gene	J gene	CDR3 DNA	CDR3 protein
TRBV25-1	-	-	TRBJ2-2	TGTGCCAGCAGTGATCGGCGGATCAACACCGGGGAGCTGTTTTTT	CASSDRRINTGELFF
TRBV7-9	-	TRBD2	TRBJ2-7	TGTGCCAGCAGCCGACCTCCCCCGGCTAGCGGCTACGAGCAGTACTTC	CASSRPPPASGYEQYF
TRBV6-5	-	TRBD1	TRBJ2-7	TGTGCCAGCAGCAGAGACAGGGGCGAGCAGTACTTC	CASSRDRGEQYF
TRBV19	once	-	TRBJ1-2	TGTGCCAGCACCTACTTCAGGTCATCTAACTATGGCTACACCTTC	CASTYFRSSNYGYTF
TRBV7-9	-	TRBD1	TRBJ1-1	TGTGCCAGCGCGCGACAGGGCGGCATGAACACTGAAGCTTTCTTT	CASARQGGMNTEAFF
TRBV6-1	-	-	TRBJ2-1	TGTGCCAGCAGTGAAGCGGTCGGAGGGACCTACAATGAGCAGTTCTTC	CASSEAVGGTYNEQFF
TRBV6-1	-	-	TRBJ1-1	TGTGCCAGCAGTGCAAGATCGACAGACCCCTACACTGAAGCTTTCTTT	CASSARSTDPYTEAFF
TRBV19	-	-	TRBJ1-5	TGTGCCAGTAGTAATACCTGGCCCTCCAATCAGCCCCAGCATTTT	CASSNTWPSNQPQHF
TRBV2	few	TRBD1	TRBJ1-5	TGTGCCAGCAGAGAGACAGGGAGCAATCAGCCCCAGCATTTT	CASRETGSNQPQHF
TRBV6-1	-	-	TRBJ1-3	TGTGCCAGCAGTGAACAACCCTTCCAAACAGGTAACGCCGGAAACACCATATATTTT	CASSEQPFQTGNAGNTIYF
TRBV7-9	once	TRBD1	TRBJ2-7	TGTGCCAGCAGCCCGAGGAACCGGGACAGGGACGCCGAGCAGTACTTC	CASSPRNRDRDAEQYF
TRBV27	-	-	TRBJ1-2	TGTGCCAGCAGTACCACCGACAGCCCGGATTATGGCTACACCTTC	CASSTTDSPDYGYTF
TRBV28	-	-	TRBJ2-1	TGTGCCAGCAGTTTTCAAGGGGTTGAGCAGTTCTTC	CASSFQGVEQFF
TRBV19	-	-	TRBJ2-1	TGTGCCAGTAGTATAAGGCGGGCTGGCTCCTACAATGAGCAGTTCTTC	CASSIRRAGSYNEQFF
TRBV30	-	TRBD1	TRBJ1-6	TGTGCCTGGAGTGTCCTGGCAGGGGGTGGTAATTCACCCCTCCACTTT	CAWSVLAGGGNSPLHF
TRBV5-1	-	-	TRBJ2-7	TGCGCCAGCAGCTTGAGCCAGCCTACAGGGTACGAGCAGTACTTC	CASSLSQPTGYEQYF
TRBV5-6	-	-	TRBJ2-7	TGTGCCAGCAGCTCGTACTACGAGCAGTACTTC	CASSSYYEQYF
TRBV9	once	TRBD2	TRBJ2-1	TGTGCCAGCAGCTACACTAGCGGGGGCCTCAATGAGCAGTTCTTC	CASSYTSGGLNEQFF
TRBV7-8	-	TRBD2	TRBJ2-7	TGTGCCAGCAGCAGCCCCGGGACTAGCGGCTACGAGCAGTACTTC	CASSSPGTSGYEQYF
TRBV11-2	-	-	TRBJ1-6	TGTGCCAGCAGCTTAGCTCTGGGGGCGGCTTCACCCCTCCACTTT	CASSLALGAASPLHF
TRBV19	-	TRBD1	TRBJ2-7	TGTGCCAGTAGTATTAATGGGGCAGGGGGCTTCGGTTACGAGCAGTACTTC	CASSINGAGGFGYEQYF
TRBV9	once	TRBD1	TRBJ1-1	TGTGCCAGCAGCGTAGAGGACAGGTCGAACACTGAAGCTTTCTTT	CASSVEDRSNTEAFF
TRBV30	-	-	TRBJ1-2	TGTGCCTGGGGAAGACAACATGGCTACACCTTC	CAWGRQHGYTF
TRBV19	-	TRBD1	TRBJ2-2	TGTGCCAGTCGGCTTCCTGGACAGGGAATCGCCGGGGAGCTGTTTTTT	CASRLPGQGIAGELFF
TRBV28	-	-	TRBJ2-7	TGTGCCAGCAGTTTATTGGGACAAAACGAGCAGTACTTC	CASSLLGQNEQYF
TRBV7-9	-	-	TRBJ1-2	TGTGCCAGCAGCTTAGGACCCGGGGATATAGGGGGCTACACCTTC	CASSLGPGDIGGYTF
TRBV5-6	-	-	TRBJ2-3	TGTGCCAGCAGCTTGAGCGGACAGAGCACAGATACGCAGTATTTT	CASSLSGQSTDTQYF
TRBV29-1	-	-	TRBJ2-3	TGCAGCGTTGAAGATGTAAGGGGTTTGGCGGATACGCAGTATTTT	CSVEDVRGLADTQYF
TRBV5-6	-	-	TRBJ2-3	TGTGCCAGCAGCTTGTTGACTGAGGATACGCAGTATTTT	CASSLLTEDTQYF
TRBV5-1	-	TRBD2	TRBJ2-3	TGCGCCAGCCTCCCTAATAGCGGGATCCCAGATACGCAGTATTTT	CASLPNSGIPDTQYF
TRBV19	-	-	TRBJ2-1	TGTGCCAGTAGGTCGTCCTACTACAATGAGCAGTTCTTC	CASRSSYYNEQFF
TRBV11-2	-	-	TRBJ2-2	TGTGCCAGCAGCTCGCCCGGGGGAGGGCTGTTTTTT	CASSSPGGGLFF
TRBV5-1	-	TRBD2	TRBJ2-1	TGCGCCAGCAGCTTGGTAGCTAGCGGGGAGTATACTGAGCAGTTCTTC	CASSLVASGEYTEQFF
TRBV4-1	-	TRBD1	TRBJ1-1	TGCGCCAGCAGCCAGTGGACAGGGGGCCTGAACACTGAAGCTTTCTTT	CASSQWTGGLNTEAFF
TRBV7-6	-	-	TRBJ1-5	TGTGCCAGCAGGTATTTCGCCGGCGGAGATCAGCCCCAGCATTTT	CASRYFAGGDQPQHF
TRBV6-5	-	TRBD1	TRBJ1-3	TGTGCCAGCAGTAACGCACAGGGGATTAGAAACACCATATATTTT	CASSNAQGIRNTIYF
TRBV5-1	-	TRBD2	TRBJ2-2	TGCGCCAGCAGCGTAGCGGGAGGGACCAACACCGGGGAGCTGTTTTTT	CASSVAGGTNTGELFF
TRBV19	-	-	TRBJ2-5	TGTGCCAGTAGTATAGTTGATTTCAGAAATCAGCAAGAGACCCAGTACTTC	CASSIVDFRNQQETQYF
TRBV30	-	-	TRBJ2-6	TGTGCCTGGAGTGTAAAGGGGCGCTTCCTGGGGGCCAACGTCCTGACTTTC	CAWSVKGRFLGANVLTF
TRBV6-1	-	TRBD2	TRBJ2-1	TGTGCCAGCAGAGTAGCGGGGATGTGGAAGCAGTTCTTC	CASRVAGMWKQFF
TRBV10-2	-	TRBD1	TRBJ1-3	TGCGCCAGCAGTGTGGGACAGGGGGTTGGAAACACCATATATTTT	CASSVGQGVGNTIYF
TRBV5-6	-	-	TRBJ1-2	TGTGCCAGCAGCTTGGGCAGGGGAGATGGCTACACCTTC	CASSLGRGDGYTF
TRBV7-2	-	TRBD1	TRBJ1-1	TGTGCCAGCAGCTCGCGAGACAGGGGAACGAACACTGAAGCTTTCTTT	CASSSRDRGTNTEAFF
TRBV6-1	-	TRBD1	TRBJ2-7	TGTGCCAGCAGTGAATACAGGGGGCCCTACGAGCAGTACTTC	CASSEYRGPYEQYF
TRBV30	-	-	TRBJ1-1	TGTGCCTGGAGAATAGGCGGGAGCACTGAAGCTTTCTTT	CAWRIGGSTEAFF
TRBV9	once	-	TRBJ2-3	TGTGCCAGCAGCTACCGATTACCAACTATCACTAGCACAGATACGCAGTATTTT	CASSYRLPTITSTDTQYF
TRBV11-2	-	-	TRBJ1-1	TGTGCCAGCAGGAGTGAGGGATTCCTGAACACTGAAGCTTTCTTT	CASRSEGFLNTEAFF
TRBV11-2	-	-	TRBJ2-7	TGTGCCAGCAGCTCAGACAGGACAGTGCAGTACTTC	CASSSDRTVQYF
TRBV5-6	-	TRBD2	TRBJ2-3	TGTGCCAGCAGCTTTCCGGGACTAGCGGGAGGTCATACGCAGTATTTT	CASSFPGLAGGHTQYF
TRBV28	-	-	TRBJ1-1	TGTGCCAGCAGCAAATACCCTTCCGGGACAAGGGAAGCCCTCACTGAAGCTTTCTTT	CASSKYPSGTREALTEAFF
TRBV7-9	-	-	TRBJ2-7	TGTGCCAGCAGCCTCCAGGGAGGAAGCTACGAGCAGTACTTC	CASSLQGGSYEQYF
TRBV6-1	once	-	TRBJ1-1	TGTGCCAGCAGGCAAGGGGCGGTGGAAGCTTTCTTT	CASRQGAVEAFF
TRBV27	-	-	TRBJ1-1	TGTGCCAGCACCCATCAATCGGCGGGGAACACTGAAGCTTTCTTT	CASTHQSAGNTEAFF
TRBV19	-	-	TRBJ2-5	TGTGCCAGTAGCGACGATTTGAACAGCGGCGTCTACCAAGAGACCCAGTACTTC	CASSDDLNSGVYQETQYF
TRBV4-1	-	TRBD2	TRBJ2-5	TGCGCCAGCAGCCAAGATCGACTAGCGGGAGGAACGGAGACCCAGTACTTC	CASSQDRLAGGTETQYF
TRBV11-2	-	TRBD2	TRBJ2-2	TGTGCCAGCAGCTCCGGCCGGTGGGGGGGGACCGGGGAGCTGTTTTTT	CASSSGRWGGTGELFF
TRBV4-1	-	TRBD2	TRBJ2-1	TGCGCCAGCAGCCCTCTTGGTCTGACTAGCGGGGGTTACAATGAGCAGTTCTTC	CASSPLGLTSGGYNEQFF
TRBV5-4	-	TRBD1	TRBJ2-1	TGTGCCAGCAGTTCCCTACAGGGGAGACCCTACAATGAGCAGTTCTTC	CASSSLQGRPYNEQFF
TRBV9	once	-	TRBJ1-1	TGTGCCAGCAGCGTTTCGCCAGGGTTGAACACTGAAGCTTTCTTT	CASSVSPGLNTEAFF
TRBV14	-	TRBD2	TRBJ2-2	TGTGCCAGCAGCCAAGATTCTAGCGGGTCCACCGGGGAGCTGTTTTTT	CASSQDSSGSTGELFF